The rows below give T cell receptor beta chains drawn from one sample of a study of blood T cell repertoires in COVID-19. Libraries were prepared by immunoSEQ multiplex PCR; TCRdb keeps only in-frame clonotypes and omits some of them. The sample holds approximately 270,000 clones, approximately 85% seen once. Sequencing was carried out using peripheral blood. These receptors were collected from a woman in her 70s with acute or convalescent COVID-19. The CDR3 runs from the conserved cysteine through the conserved F or W. Fields, in order: CDR3 DNA, CDR3 protein, J gene, V gene, clone size, D gene. The D gene is left open where the match is weak. Expanded clones are given a class, and other clones once, few, many or no size at all.

DNA: TGTGCCAGCAGCCGCGGAGGGGTATCGGCGAACACTGAAGCTTTCTTT; CDR3: CASSRGGVSANTEAFF; J: TRBJ1-1; V: TRBV5-4; size: -; D: -
DNA: TGTGCCAGTAGTATAGAACAGGGGAGAAATCAGCCCCAGCATTTT; CDR3: CASSIEQGRNQPQHF; J: TRBJ1-5; V: TRBV19; size: -; D: TRBD1
DNA: TGTGCCAGCAGCTTAGCGCAGCCCGCGTCACCCCTCCACTTT; CDR3: CASSLAQPASPLHF; J: TRBJ1-6; V: TRBV5-5; size: once; D: -
DNA: TGCGCCAGCAGTGAAGGGACAGCTATTGAAGCTTTCTTT; CDR3: CASSEGTAIEAFF; J: TRBJ1-1; V: TRBV10-1; size: once; D: TRBD1
DNA: TGTGCCAGCAGCCCCATATCCTCCGGGGGGAATGAAAAACTGTTTTTT; CDR3: CASSPISSGGNEKLFF; J: TRBJ1-4; V: TRBV25-1; size: -; D: -
DNA: TGTGCCTGGAGTGTCCTTACTGGGGCCAACGTCCTGACTTTC; CDR3: CAWSVLTGANVLTF; J: TRBJ2-6; V: TRBV30; size: once; D: -
DNA: TGCGCCAGCAGGGGGGCCAACACAGATACGCAGTATTTT; CDR3: CASRGANTDTQYF; J: TRBJ2-3; V: TRBV5-1; size: -; D: -
DNA: TGTGCCAGCAGCTCCCCAAGAGTGAGGAACGAGCAGTACTTC; CDR3: CASSSPRVRNEQYF; J: TRBJ2-7; V: TRBV7-9; size: -; D: -
DNA: TGTGCCAGCAGCTTCGGGGGAGATTCACCCCTCCACTTT; CDR3: CASSFGGDSPLHF; J: TRBJ1-6; V: TRBV7-9; size: -; D: -
DNA: TGTGCCAGCACCACCCCACAGGCAACTAATGAAAAACTGTTTTTT; CDR3: CASTTPQATNEKLFF; J: TRBJ1-4; V: TRBV11-2; size: -; D: -
DNA: TGTGCCAGCAGGCAGACAGGGCGGGGCTACACCTTC; CDR3: CASRQTGRGYTF; J: TRBJ1-2; V: TRBV2; size: few; D: TRBD1